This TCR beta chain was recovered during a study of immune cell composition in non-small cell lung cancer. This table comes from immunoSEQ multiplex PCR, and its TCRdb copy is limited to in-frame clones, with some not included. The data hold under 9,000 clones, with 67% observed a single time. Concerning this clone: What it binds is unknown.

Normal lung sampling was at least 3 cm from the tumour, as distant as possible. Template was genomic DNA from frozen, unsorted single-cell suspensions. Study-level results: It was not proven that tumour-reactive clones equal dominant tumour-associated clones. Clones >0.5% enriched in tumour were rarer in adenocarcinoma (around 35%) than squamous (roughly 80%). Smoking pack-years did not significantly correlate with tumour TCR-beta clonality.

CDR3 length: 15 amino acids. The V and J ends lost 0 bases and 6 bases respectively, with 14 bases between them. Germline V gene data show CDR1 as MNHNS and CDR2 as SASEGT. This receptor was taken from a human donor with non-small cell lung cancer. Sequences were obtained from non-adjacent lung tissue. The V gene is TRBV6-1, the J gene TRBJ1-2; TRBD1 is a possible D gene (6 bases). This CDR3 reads CASSEAIGQNNGYTF. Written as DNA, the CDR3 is TGTGCCAGCAGTGAAGCAATAGGACAGAACAATGGCTACACCTTC.